This TCR beta chain was captured in a study of blood T cell repertoires in COVID-19. The wider study: Researchers got acute and convalescent COVID-19 samples from the United States, Italy and Spain. The analysed material was cDNA or gDNA that came from T cells, B-cell-depleted T cells, or PBMCs.

Sequencing was performed with immunoSEQ multiplex PCR; in TCRdb, only in-frame clones are kept and a portion is missing. The sample comprises approximately 76,000 clones, about 73% of which are singletons, and less than 40% rests with the top ten. Sequencing was performed on peripheral blood. This TCR was recovered from a woman in her sixties or seventies with acute or convalescent COVID-19.

In DNA, the CDR3 is TGTGCCAGCAGCCCCTCCCCTAATTCACCCCTCCACTTT. Residues: CASSPSPNSPLHF. The gene calls are TRBV5-5 and TRBJ1-6; unclear D gene. The germline CDR1 and CDR2 sequences are SGHKS and YYEKEE (reference sequence). V was clipped by 4 bases and J by 6 bases, with 8 bases between them. The CDR3 length is 13 residues.